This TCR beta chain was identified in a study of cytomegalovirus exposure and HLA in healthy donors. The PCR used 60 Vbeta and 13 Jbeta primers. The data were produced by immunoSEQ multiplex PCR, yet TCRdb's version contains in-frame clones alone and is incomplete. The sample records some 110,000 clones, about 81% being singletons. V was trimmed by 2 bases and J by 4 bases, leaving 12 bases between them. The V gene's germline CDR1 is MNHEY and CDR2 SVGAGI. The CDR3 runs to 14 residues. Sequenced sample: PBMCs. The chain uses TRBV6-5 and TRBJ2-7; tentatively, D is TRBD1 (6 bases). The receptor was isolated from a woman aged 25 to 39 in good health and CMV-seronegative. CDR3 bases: TGTGCCAGCAGTTACGGTCTCAGGGGATACGAGCAGTACTTC. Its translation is CASSYGLRGYEQYF.